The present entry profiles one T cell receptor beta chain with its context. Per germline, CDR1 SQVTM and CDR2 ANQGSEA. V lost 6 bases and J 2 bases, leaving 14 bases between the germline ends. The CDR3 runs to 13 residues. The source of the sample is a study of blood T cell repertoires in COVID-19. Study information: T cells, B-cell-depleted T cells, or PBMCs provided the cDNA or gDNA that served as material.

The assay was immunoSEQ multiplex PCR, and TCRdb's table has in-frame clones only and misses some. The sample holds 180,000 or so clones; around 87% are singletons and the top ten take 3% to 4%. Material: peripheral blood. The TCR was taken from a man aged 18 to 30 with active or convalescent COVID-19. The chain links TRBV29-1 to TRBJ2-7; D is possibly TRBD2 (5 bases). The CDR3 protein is CSVIKTGTYEQYV. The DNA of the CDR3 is TGCAGCGTCATCAAAACGGGGACCTACGAGCAGTACGTC.